The 18 T cell receptor beta chains below were found in one sample sequenced in a study of molecular identifiers for immune sequencing clone quantification. MiXCR, run by TCRdb on the PCR reads, gives a single entry per CDR3 protein. The repertoire consists of over 550,000 distinct CDR3 sequences, with about 25% occurring once and the leading ten covering roughly 0.83%. Sequencing was performed on naive CD8+ T cells from blood, with Jurkat cell RNA spiked in. Subset of the sample: FACS-sorted CD8+CD4-CCR7+CD45RA+ naive T cells. These receptors all stem from a human donor in good health. Some libraries in this study had Jurkat cell RNA spiked in.

This clonotype has a count of ten or more. The V and J genes are TRBV12-3 or TRBV12-4 and TRBJ1-5; TRBD1 agrees at 7 bases. The CDR3 length is 15 residues. The V and J ends lost 5 bases and 8 bases, in that order; junction bases with no gene match: 12. CDR3 region: CASSATAGGLEPQHF. For the CDR3, the DNA is TGTGCCAGCAGTGCAACCGCAGGGGGTTTGGAGCCCCAGCATTTT.

Ten or more counts support this clonotype. The rearrangement joins TRBV27 to TRBJ2-7; 10 positions agree with TRBD2. Germline V lookup: CDR1 MNHEY, CDR2 SMNVEV (reference sequence). The CDR3 consists of 17 residues. V gave up 2 bases and J gave up 4 bases; unmatched junction bases: 11. As DNA, the CDR3 is TGTGCCAGCAGTTTAGTAGCGGGAGGCCTACAAGGTTACGAGCAGTACTTC. Amino acid sequence: CASSLVAGGLQGYEQYF.

This clonotype was seen repeatedly, ten times or more. The chain carries TRBV30 and TRBJ2-5; D uncertain. Trimming removed 3 bases at V and 1 base at J, with 9 bases between. The CDR3 contains 13 residues. The germline CDR1 and CDR2 sequences are GTSNPN and SVGIG (reference sequence). This chain's CDR3 is CAWSMQIQETQYF. CDR3 DNA sequence: TGTGCCTGGAGCATGCAGATCCAAGAGACCCAGTACTTC.

This clonotype was counted a few times. The chain carries TRBV19 and TRBJ2-5, with 8 bases that match TRBD1. The CDR3 totals 15 residues. Germline V gene lookup returns CDR1 LNHDA and CDR2 SQIVND (reference sequence). Unmatched junction bases numbered 11, after V lost 7 bases and J lost 4 bases. CDR3 in amino acids: CASTGQGRDGETQYF. CDR3 bases: TGTGCCAGTACTGGACAGGGTCGGGATGGAGAGACCCAGTACTTC.

The table lists this clonotype with a few counts. J is TRBJ2-5 and V is TRBV24-1; the match to TRBD1 covers 11 bases. Per germline, CDR1 KGHDR and CDR2 SFDVKD. The CDR3 has 19 amino acids. Losses at the gene ends were 4 bases for V and 2 bases for J; bases not matched to a gene: 14. The CDR3 region is CATSDWGQGELGLQETQYF. The DNA for the CDR3 is TGTGCCACCAGTGACTGGGGACAGGGGGAGTTGGGACTTCAAGAGACCCAGTACTTC.

The chain carries TRBV5-4 and TRBJ2-3, with 8 bases identical to TRBD2. Germline V CDR1 and CDR2: SGHNT, YYREEE (reference sequence). This CDR3 has 18 amino acids. Trimming cost V 4 bases and J 2 bases; bases outside gene matches: 15. The CDR3 DNA sequence: TGTGCCAGCAGCGAAACTAGCGGACTAAATACATTCACAGATACGCAGTATTTT. This codes for CASSETSGLNTFTDTQYF.

With regard to this clonotype: The junction shows a germline mismatch at one end, possibly a read error. The chain joins TRBV7-6 to TRBJ1-4; D unresolved. The CDR3 totals 15 residues. CDR1 is SGHVS and CDR2 is FNYEAQ in the germline V gene. DNA of the CDR3: TGTGCCAGCCGCTTGTGGGGAGGCACTAATGAAAAACTGTTTTTT. This translates into CASRLWGGTNEKLFF.

J is TRBJ2-1 and V is TRBV4-1; 7 bases line up with TRBD2. The trim removed 8 bases at V and 5 bases at J, leaving 15 bases unmatched. The germline V gene encodes CDR1 MGHRA and CDR2 YSYEKL. The CDR3 extends over 16 amino acids. The CDR3 sequence is CASRPSPGGGNNEQFF. In nucleotides, the CDR3 is TGCGCCAGCCGCCCGAGCCCCGGCGGGGGAAACAATGAGCAGTTCTTC.

This clonotype was counted between two and nine times. V usage is TRBV6-2 or TRBV6-3 and J usage is TRBJ1-1; the match to TRBD1 covers 7 bases. Germline-derived CDR1 and CDR2 are MNHEY and SVGEGT. This CDR3 comprises 15 residues. V gave up 8 bases and J gave up 3 bases; unmatched junction bases: 12. CDR3 in DNA: TGTGCCAGCCTACCTCGGGAGGGGGCGTACACTGAAGCTTTCTTT. Protein: CASLPREGAYTEAFF.

Remarks on this clonotype: No conserved phenylalanine or tryptophan ends this CDR3, so it is likely a read error. The gene calls are TRBV11-2 and TRBJ1-1; a weak D match, TRBD1 (5 bases). The V gene's germline CDR1 is SGHAT and CDR2 FQNNGV. Between the trimmed V and J ends, which lost 3 bases and 0 bases, there was a span of 8 bases. CDR3 size: 14 residues. CDR3 residues: CASSFTGLNTEAFL. The CDR3 coding sequence is TGTGCCAGCAGCTTTACAGGTCTGAACACTGAAGCTTTCCTT.

About this clonotype itself: A much larger clone differs from this one at a single base, so this may be a read error. The J gene is TRBJ2-5, the V gene TRBV28, with TRBD1 matching over 7 bases. Germline CDR1 is MDHEN and CDR2 is SYDVKM. The CDR3 runs 15 residues. The DNA of the CDR3 is TGTGCCAGCAGTTTATTTGACAGGGCGATGGAGACCCTGTACTTC. Amino acids: CASSLFDRAMETLYF.

This clonotype was seen ten or more times. The V and J genes are TRBV7-9 and TRBJ2-5; TRBD2 matches at 8 bases. The CDR3 runs 17 residues. CDR1 and CDR2 from the germline V gene are SEHNR and FQNEAQ (reference sequence). The trim removed 2 bases at V and 2 bases at J, leaving 10 bases unmatched. Written as DNA, the CDR3 is TGTGCCAGCAGCTTACCCCTGGCGGTAGCGGGACAAGAGACCCAGTACTTC. Amino acids: CASSLPLAVAGQETQYF.

This clonotype came up many times. V and J are TRBV4-3 and TRBJ1-1, with 8 bases matching TRBD1. The germline gives CDR1 LGHNA, CDR2 YSLEER. With V trimmed by 1 base and J by 1 base, 2 bases remained unmatched. This CDR3 contains 15 residues. This CDR3 is CASSQGTGSNTEAFF. As DNA, the CDR3 is TGCGCCAGCAGCCAAGGGACAGGGTCGAACACTGAAGCTTTCTTT.

The chain carries TRBV7-9 and TRBJ2-5, with 13 bases identical to TRBD2. The germline CDR1 and CDR2 sequences are SEHNR and FQNEAQ (reference sequence). J was trimmed by 5 bases and V by 8 bases; bases with no gene match: 8. This CDR3 has 15 residues. This CDR3 is CASATTSGRLETQYF. The DNA of the CDR3 is TGTGCCAGCGCCACGACTAGCGGGAGGTTGGAGACCCAGTACTTC.

Many counts were recorded for this clonotype. The chain recombines TRBV5-8 with TRBJ2-1, with 11 bases matching TRBD1. Germline V gene data show CDR1 as SGHTS and CDR2 as YDEGEE. Trimming at V came to 0 bases and at J to 8 bases, leaving 7 bases not matched to a gene. This CDR3 has 16 residues. The CDR3 reads CASSLGTGGEGDEQFF. The CDR3 DNA reads as TGTGCCAGCAGCTTGGGGACAGGGGGCGAGGGCGATGAGCAGTTCTTC.

The chain recombines TRBV4-1 with TRBJ1-2, with unresolved D. Germline assignment: CDR1 MGHRA and CDR2 YSYEKL. This CDR3 comprises 17 residues. The ends were cut back, 4 bases at V and 0 bases at J, with 18 bases in the middle. The CDR3, as DNA: TGCGCCAGCAGCCCCAACCCCGGGAAGGAAGCTAACTATGGCTACACCTTC. It yields the protein CASSPNPGKEANYGYTF.

The sample holds many counts of this clonotype. The genes are TRBV28 and TRBJ1-4; D is ambiguous. The CDR3 consists of 14 residues. Trimming pared 4 bases from V and 11 bases from J, leaving 17 bases between. Germline V CDR1 and CDR2: MDHEN, SYDVKM. CDR3 coding DNA: TGTGCCAGCAGTTATACCCCCAACGCGGGGAAACTGTTTTTT. This encodes CASSYTPNAGKLFF.

Worth noting for this clonotype: A read error may account for a junction end that differs from germline. The chain employs TRBV18 and TRBJ2-5; 11 bases agree with TRBD2. The germline gives CDR1 KGHSH, CDR2 LQKENI. This CDR3 spans 15 amino acids. The CDR3 protein is CASSPVLAGEEPQYF. The CDR3 DNA reads as TGTGCCAGCTCACCGGTACTAGCGGGGGAAGAGCCCCAGTACTTC.